The entry below gives a single TCR beta chain sequence along with its context. Cohorts were determined from participant-reported clinical history. The sample comes from a study of blood T cell repertoires in COVID-19. Turning to the study itself: Sites in the United States, Italy and Spain provided acute and convalescent COVID-19 samples.

CDR3 length: 17 amino acids. J was trimmed by 4 bases and V by 5 bases; bases with no gene match: 11. Germline V gene data show CDR1 as SGHAT and CDR2 as FQNNGV. Clones were sequenced by immunoSEQ multiplex PCR, and TCRdb holds only the in-frame ones, with some missing. The sample has hundreds of thousands of clones; 70% to 85% are singletons. The TCR was taken from a woman aged 60-75 years who had recovered from COVID-19. The sequencing sample was made of PBMCs or T cells enriched from blood (not recorded which). The chain is built from TRBV11-2 and TRBJ2-1, with TRBD2 identical over 10 bases. The CDR3 region has the DNA TGTGCCAGCAGCCCCAGGCTAGCGGGGGCAATATACAATGAGCAGTTCTTC. This translates into CASSPRLAGAIYNEQFF. The variable domain in full, with the rest retrieved from reference TRBV11-2 and TRBJ2-1, is EAGVAQSPRYKIIEKRQSVAFWCNPISGHATLYWYQQILGQGPKLLIQFQNNGVVDDSQLPKDRFSAERLKGVDSTLKIQPAKLEDSAVYLCASSPRLAGAIYNEQFFGPGTRLTVL.